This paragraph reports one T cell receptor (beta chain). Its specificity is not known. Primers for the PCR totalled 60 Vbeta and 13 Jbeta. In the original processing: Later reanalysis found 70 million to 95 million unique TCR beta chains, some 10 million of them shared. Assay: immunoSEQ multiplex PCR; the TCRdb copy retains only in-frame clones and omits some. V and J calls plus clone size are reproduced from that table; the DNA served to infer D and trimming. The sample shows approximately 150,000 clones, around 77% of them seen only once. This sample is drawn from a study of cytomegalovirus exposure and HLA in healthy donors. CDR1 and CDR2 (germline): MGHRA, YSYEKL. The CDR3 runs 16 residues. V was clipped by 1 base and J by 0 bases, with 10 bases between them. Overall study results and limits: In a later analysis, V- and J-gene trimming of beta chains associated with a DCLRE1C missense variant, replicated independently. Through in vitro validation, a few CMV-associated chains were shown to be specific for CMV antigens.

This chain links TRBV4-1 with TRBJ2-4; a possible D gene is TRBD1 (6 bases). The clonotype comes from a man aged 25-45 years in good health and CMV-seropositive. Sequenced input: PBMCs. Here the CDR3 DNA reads TGCGCCAGCAGCCAAGGACAGGTCTTAGCCAAAAACATTCAGTACTTC. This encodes CASSQGQVLAKNIQYF.